This TCR beta chain was obtained from a study of blood T cell repertoires in COVID-19 (dated by TCRdb to 2018 to 2020). As for the study more broadly: The collaborator samples originated in the United States, Italy and Spain and spanned the acute and convalescent phases of COVID-19. The material from the prospective study consisted of cDNA or gDNA derived from T cells, B-cell-depleted T cells, or PBMCs. Subjects who had been exposed to COVID-19, were actively infected with it, or had recovered from it provided the deeply sampled blood TCRbeta repertoires that made up the dataset. The repertoires were released in a freely available public database meant as a resource for research on the immune response to SARS-CoV-2. The samples were drawn from the first 160 participants of the ongoing ImmuneRACE study and from 1,254 subjects provided by 6 global collaborators. Sample metadata almost always included a de-identified subject ID, COVID-19 status, age in years and sex. Where available, HLA class I and class II types were obtained from metadata supplied by the sample provider rather than from assay-based typing.

Participants in the prospective study were enrolled through a virtual design, were aged roughly 18 to 100 years, and lived in about 25 United States geographic areas. To assign participants to cohorts, the prospective study relied on clinical history that participants themselves reported in a screening survey and a study questionnaire. Recovered participants in ImmuneRACE Cohort 3 were defined as having two consecutive negative NP/OP PCR tests, clearance from a healthcare professional, or resolution of symptoms. Mobile phlebotomists in the prospective study collected whole blood, serum and a nasopharyngeal or oropharyngeal swab from every participant. Over a roughly two-month period, participants in the prospective study had the option of providing additional blood draws and questionnaires. Before DNA extraction, blood samples from the prospective study were shipped at room temperature or frozen.

Broader findings and caveats from the paper: How much clinical and demographic metadata was included differed by source and by participant, and the metadata was provided uncurated.

The CDR3, cysteine through phenylalanine, is 14 amino acids long. CDR3 DNA is the only sequence kept; it has 42 bases, read in frame from the first base. Reading the germline V gene gives CDR1 SGHDT and CDR2 YYEEEE. The germline V and J ends show losses of 2 bases and 4 bases respectively, and no gene match explains 6 bases of the junction. TCRbeta CDR3 regions were amplified from genomic DNA using the immunoSEQ Assay, a bias-controlled multiplex PCR. The source study handled its data this way. The number of nucleated cells in each sample was estimated by amplification of reference gene primers within the assay. Sequence reads were collapsed and filtered to measure the absolute abundance of every unique TCRbeta CDR3 rearrangement. Productive Simpson clonality was computed per sample as the square root of Simpson's diversity index over productive rearrangements. Imported from immuneACCESS, the table was reduced by TCRdb to in-frame sequences with V and J called. These copies leave out some clones; in studies compared against another copy, an unresolved V gene accounts for under half, and the cause of the remainder is not known. V, J and clone size are those of that table, while D and trimming were read from the DNA. The sample table holds some 400,000 clones, of which approximately 87% were seen once. 1.3% of the sample is held by the ten biggest clonotypes.

To note about this clone: This clone's antigen is unknown. Base qualities are not recorded, but no much larger clone differs from it by a single base.

The sequence came from a man aged 25 to 45 who had recovered from COVID-19. The sample was PBMCs or T cells enriched from blood (not recorded which). The V gene is TRBV5-6 and the J gene is TRBJ2-7, with TRBD1 matching 7 junction bases. The DNA reads as follows: TGTGCCAGCAGCTTTCAGGGGGTTGGGTACGAGCAGTACTTC. Its protein reads: CASSFQGVGYEQYF.